A selection of T cell receptor beta chains follows, all from one sample in a study of shared clonotypes between healthy human individuals. Sequencing was performed with immunoSEQ multiplex PCR; in TCRdb, only in-frame clones are kept and a portion is missing. The sample shows about 2.1 million clones, 93% of them seen only once. The specimen was naive CD8+ T cells from PBMCs. These receptors all come from a man aged 18-30 years in good health. Some clones in this sample may be carry-over from other donors' samples. Both conserved end residues are part of each CDR3. Each record gives: clone size, V gene, D gene, J gene, CDR3 DNA, CDR3 protein. The D gene is left open where the match is weak. Not every row has a clone size; where given, it reads once, few, many or a size class.

once,TRBV30,TRBD1,TRBJ2-7,TGTGCCTGGAGTGTAGGGAGGACAGGGTCCTACGAGCAGTACTTC,CAWSVGRTGSYEQYF
NA,TRBV11-1,NA,TRBJ2-5,TGTGCCAGCAGCTTAGTAAGGGGAGAAGAGACCCAGTACTTC,CASSLVRGEETQYF
once,TRBV7-9,NA,TRBJ2-1,TGTGCCAGCAGCGCAGGGGATTTGCGAATTGCGCAGTTCTTC,CASSAGDLRIAQFF
NA,TRBV12-5,TRBD2,TRBJ2-2,TGTGCTAGTGGTTTGGCCACCCTCGGGAGGTCGAGAACCGGGGAGCTGTTTTTT,CASGLATLGRSRTGELFF
NA,TRBV19,NA,TRBJ1-5,TGTGCCAGTAGTATAGTACCCGGACAGAACAATCAGCCCCAGCATTTT,CASSIVPGQNNQPQHF
NA,TRBV27,TRBD2,TRBJ2-7,TGTGCCAGCAGTCCGGGACTAGCAGGGGCCTACGAGCAGTACTTC,CASSPGLAGAYEQYF
NA,TRBV6-5,NA,TRBJ1-5,TGTGCCAGCAGTTACCGGGGGAATAGCAATCAGCCCCAGCATTTT,CASSYRGNSNQPQHF
NA,TRBV5-1,TRBD1,TRBJ2-7,TGCGCCAGCAGCTTGGCCCAAAAACAGGGGTCGGCCGAGCAGTACTTC,CASSLAQKQGSAEQYF
NA,TRBV6-1,TRBD2,TRBJ2-1,TGTGCCAGCAGTGGACTAGCGGGAGGTAGTGGATCCTACAATGAGCAGTTCTTC,CASSGLAGGSGSYNEQFF
NA,TRBV4-2,NA,TRBJ1-1,TGTGCCAGCAGCCAACCGGAGAACACTGAAGCTTTCTTT,CASSQPENTEAFF
NA,TRBV7-6,TRBD2,TRBJ2-1,TGTGCCAGCAGCGCCGGGACTAGCGGTCAGCATGAGCAGTTCTTC,CASSAGTSGQHEQFF
NA,TRBV4-1,NA,TRBJ2-1,TGCGCCAGCAGCCAATTTGCGGGGACCATCTCCTACAATGAGCAGTTCTTC,CASSQFAGTISYNEQFF
NA,TRBV29-1,NA,TRBJ2-3,TGCAGCGTTGAAAAGGGAAAAGCCACAGATACGCAGTATTTT,CSVEKGKATDTQYF
NA,TRBV7-9,NA,TRBJ2-1,TGTGCCAGCAGGGAGGACAGATCCATCTACAATGAGCAGTTCTTC,CASREDRSIYNEQFF
once,TRBV29-1,TRBD1,TRBJ2-5,TGCAGCTCAACACAGGGGGCGATAGAGACCCAGTACTTC,CSSTQGAIETQYF
NA,TRBV29-1,TRBD1,TRBJ2-7,TGCAGCGTTGAAGGGGGACAGTCCGTGAGCGAGCAGTACTTC,CSVEGGQSVSEQYF
NA,TRBV18,TRBD1,TRBJ1-1,TGTGCCAGCTCACCGGCGAGGACAGGGGTGAACACTGAAGCTTTCTTT,CASSPARTGVNTEAFF
once,TRBV4-3,NA,TRBJ1-4,TGCGCCAGCAGCCAAAGAGCAACTAATGAAAAACTGTTTTTT,CASSQRATNEKLFF
NA,TRBV7-8,NA,TRBJ1-1,TGTGCCAGCAGCTTATTTTACGACGGAGCGGAGGGGGACACTGAAGCTTTCTTT,CASSLFYDGAEGDTEAFF
NA,TRBV7-2,NA,TRBJ1-5,TGTGCCAGCAGCTGGGGGGTTCCCAATCAGCCCCAGCATTTT,CASSWGVPNQPQHF
NA,TRBV28,NA,TRBJ1-5,TGTGCCAGCAGTGTTACCAATCAGCCCCAGCATTTT,CASSVTNQPQHF
few,TRBV4-3,NA,TRBJ1-4,TGCGCCAGCAGCCAAGATCGGGGCAGAGATAATGAAAAACTGTTTTTT,CASSQDRGRDNEKLFF
NA,TRBV4-1,TRBD2,TRBJ2-7,TGCGCCAGCAGCCAGTCAAAATTGCAGGTCGGTAGCGGGAAGTACGAGCAGTACTTC,CASSQSKLQVGSGKYEQYF
NA,TRBV7-8,NA,TRBJ2-1,TGTGCCAGCAGCAAAGATGTGGGAGGAGCCTACAATGAGCAGTTCTTC,CASSKDVGGAYNEQFF
NA,TRBV5-6,NA,TRBJ2-3,TGTGCCAGCAGCTTCTCTCGACAGTCTAGCACAGATACGCAGTATTTT,CASSFSRQSSTDTQYF
NA,TRBV10-3,NA,TRBJ2-7,TGTGCCATCAGTGTTACTGTGACTGGCTCCTACGAGCAGTACTTC,CAISVTVTGSYEQYF
NA,TRBV5-8,NA,TRBJ1-2,TGTGCCAGCATGGCTAGACGGAGTAACTATGGCTACACCTTC,CASMARRSNYGYTF
NA,TRBV9,NA,TRBJ2-7,TGTGCCAGCAGCGTAGGGCGGGGGACAGGTGTAATCGAGCAGTACTTC,CASSVGRGTGVIEQYF
NA,TRBV7-9,TRBD1,TRBJ2-2,TGTGCCAGCAGCCTTATGGGACAGGGGGGAACCGGGGAGCTGTTTTTT,CASSLMGQGGTGELFF
NA,TRBV11-2,NA,TRBJ2-2,TGTGCCAGCAGCTCAAGGGAGGCAGGGGTGGCCGGGGAGCTGTTTTTT,CASSSREAGVAGELFF
NA,TRBV10-2,TRBD2,TRBJ2-3,TGCGCCAGCACTCGACTAGCGGCCAGCACAGATACGCAGTATTTT,CASTRLAASTDTQYF
NA,TRBV9,TRBD2,TRBJ2-1,TGTGCCAGCAGCGCTACTAGCGGGAGTTATGGGCAGTTCTTC,CASSATSGSYGQFF
NA,TRBV9,TRBD2,TRBJ2-1,TGTGCCAGCAGCGTGGGACTAGCAGAATTTTCCTATGAGCAGTTCTTC,CASSVGLAEFSYEQFF
NA,TRBV2,TRBD2,TRBJ2-3,TGTGCCAGCAGTGGGAGCGGGAGAGCGATGGATACGCAGTATTTT,CASSGSGRAMDTQYF
once,TRBV7-2,NA,TRBJ2-1,TGTGCCAGCAGCTTACGAGTAAAGGCCAATGAGCAGTTCTTC,CASSLRVKANEQFF
NA,TRBV27,NA,TRBJ2-1,TGTGCCAGCAGTTTAGTTTACGGTCTCTACAATGAGCAGTTCTTC,CASSLVYGLYNEQFF
NA,TRBV27,TRBD1,TRBJ2-7,TGTGCCAGCAGTTTATACGATCCCGGGACAGCCTTGGTTGGGTACGAGCAGTACTTC,CASSLYDPGTALVGYEQYF
NA,TRBV10-3,TRBD1,TRBJ2-7,TGTGCCATCAGCCCTTCGGGACAGGCCTACGAGCAGTACTTC,CAISPSGQAYEQYF
NA,TRBV27,NA,TRBJ2-2,TGTGCCAGCAGTCCGACACGGCGCCCCGGGGAGCTGTTTTTT,CASSPTRRPGELFF
NA,TRBV2,NA,TRBJ2-2,TGTGCCAGCAGTGAATACAGTAGTCAGCTGTTTTTT,CASSEYSSQLFF
NA,TRBV11-1,TRBD2,TRBJ2-1,TGTGCCAGCAGCTTAGCTGTTTTGGAAACTAGCGGGTACAATGAGCAGTTCTTC,CASSLAVLETSGYNEQFF
NA,TRBV7-2,NA,TRBJ2-1,TGTGCCAGCAGCCCAAGGGTTGGGAATGAGCAGTTCTTC,CASSPRVGNEQFF
NA,TRBV15,TRBD1,TRBJ2-1,TGTGCCACCAGCAGAGATCGGACAGGGGCGTATGAGCAGTTCTTC,CATSRDRTGAYEQFF
NA,TRBV15,NA,TRBJ1-4,TGTGCCACCAGCAACCGGGCAAATGAAAAACTGTTTTTT,CATSNRANEKLFF
NA,TRBV4-2,NA,TRBJ2-7,TGTGCCAGCAGCCATGAACAGGGTTACGAGCAGTACTTC,CASSHEQGYEQYF
NA,TRBV6-6,NA,TRBJ1-5,TGTGCCAGCACCTACCTGGGCTCGAATCAGCCCCAGCATTTT,CASTYLGSNQPQHF
once,TRBV9,NA,TRBJ2-7,TGTGCCAGCAGCGCCGGAGACAGGTACTCCTACGAGCAGTACTTC,CASSAGDRYSYEQYF
NA,TRBV23-1,TRBD2,TRBJ2-3,TGCGCCAGCAGTCAAGCCCCCCTAGCGGAGTGGACAGATACGCAGTATTTT,CASSQAPLAEWTDTQYF
NA,TRBV7-9,NA,TRBJ1-1,TGTGCCAGCAGCTTATTTCCTACTGAAGCTTTCTTT,CASSLFPTEAFF
NA,TRBV15,NA,TRBJ1-1,TGTGCCACCAGCCGCCTCAAGGAGGGGAACACTGAAGCTTTCTTT,CATSRLKEGNTEAFF
once,TRBV11-2,TRBD1,TRBJ1-2,TGTGCCAGCAGCTTGGCCCCCGGGACAGGGGTTTATGGCTACACCTTC,CASSLAPGTGVYGYTF
NA,TRBV11-3,NA,TRBJ2-1,TGTGCCAGCAGCTTAGACATCCGCGGGGAGCAGTTCTTC,CASSLDIRGEQFF
NA,TRBV13,TRBD1,TRBJ2-7,TGTGCCAGCAGCGAACCTACGGGACAGGGCCCCAACGAGCAGTACTTC,CASSEPTGQGPNEQYF
NA,TRBV5-4,NA,TRBJ2-1,TGTGCCAGCAGCTTGGACCGCATGTCGAGCTACAATGAGCAGTTCTTC,CASSLDRMSSYNEQFF
once,TRBV27,NA,TRBJ1-5,TGTGCCAGCAGTTACTCCCTAAATCAGCCCCAGCATTTT,CASSYSLNQPQHF